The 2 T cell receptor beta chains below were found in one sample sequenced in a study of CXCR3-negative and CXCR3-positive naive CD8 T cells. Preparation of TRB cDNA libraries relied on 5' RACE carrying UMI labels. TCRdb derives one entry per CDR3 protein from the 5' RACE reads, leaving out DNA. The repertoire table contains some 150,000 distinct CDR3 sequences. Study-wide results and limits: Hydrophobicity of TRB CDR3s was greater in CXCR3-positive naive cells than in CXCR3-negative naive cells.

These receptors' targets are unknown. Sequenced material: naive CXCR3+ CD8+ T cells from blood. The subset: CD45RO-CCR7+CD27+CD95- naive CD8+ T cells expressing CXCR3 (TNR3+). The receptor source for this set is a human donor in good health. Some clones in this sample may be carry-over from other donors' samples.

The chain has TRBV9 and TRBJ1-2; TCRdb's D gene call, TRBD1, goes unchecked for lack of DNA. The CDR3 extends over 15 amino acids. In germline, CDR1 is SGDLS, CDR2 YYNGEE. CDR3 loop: CASSASRQGAPGYTF.

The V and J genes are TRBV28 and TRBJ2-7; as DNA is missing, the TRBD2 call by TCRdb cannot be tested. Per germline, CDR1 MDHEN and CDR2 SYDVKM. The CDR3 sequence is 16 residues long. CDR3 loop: CASSSPTSGNGYEQYF.